This T cell receptor beta chain was sequenced during a study of blood T cell repertoires in COVID-19. Study background: Donors in the United States, Italy and Spain gave samples during acute or convalescent COVID-19. T cells, B-cell-depleted T cells, or PBMCs supplied cDNA or gDNA.

Original data processing: How many nucleated cells were present was estimated from reference gene primer amplification. Measured with immunoSEQ multiplex PCR; TCRdb has only the in-frame clones, and not every one. The V and J calls and clone size are taken from that table; D and trimming were inferred from the DNA. Found here are some 250,000 clones, roughly 80% of them singletons; the top ten hold roughly 3.3%. CDR1 and CDR2 from the germline V gene are LGHNA and YSLEER. The CDR3 has 16 amino acids. The V end lost 2 bases, the J end lost 3 bases, and 14 bases lay between the germline ends. This receptor was obtained from a woman aged 18-29 years with acute or convalescent COVID-19. This chain connects TRBV4-3 to TRBJ2-1, with D uncertain. Sample: peripheral blood. CDR3 residues: CASSQSKARLYNEQFF. The CDR3 nucleotides are TGCGCCAGCAGCCAATCCAAGGCTAGACTCTACAATGAGCAGTTCTTC.